This TCR beta chain was sequenced during a study of blood T cell repertoires in COVID-19. At the level of the study: Acute and convalescent COVID-19 samples came from the United States, Italy and Spain. Sample material is recorded as cDNA or gDNA derived from T cells, B-cell-depleted T cells, or PBMCs.

Authors' processing steps: The authors estimated nucleated cell counts from reference gene primer amplification. The method was immunoSEQ multiplex PCR; TCRdb's version includes in-frame clones alone and lacks a portion of them. V, J and clone size reflect that table, while D and trimming were determined from the DNA. The sample includes 20,000 to 25,000 clones, over 65% of them seen just once. This CDR3 is built from 13 residues. V gave up 6 bases and J gave up 8 bases; unmatched junction bases: 9. This rearrangement joins TRBV12-3 or TRBV12-4 to TRBJ1-2, with 7 positions matching TRBD1. This receptor was obtained from a human donor in a cohort sampled during active or convalescent COVID-19. The sample comprised peripheral blood. CDR3 residues: CASSLDRVEGYTF. The CDR3 coding sequence is TGTGCCAGCAGCCTTGACAGGGTAGAAGGCTACACCTTC.